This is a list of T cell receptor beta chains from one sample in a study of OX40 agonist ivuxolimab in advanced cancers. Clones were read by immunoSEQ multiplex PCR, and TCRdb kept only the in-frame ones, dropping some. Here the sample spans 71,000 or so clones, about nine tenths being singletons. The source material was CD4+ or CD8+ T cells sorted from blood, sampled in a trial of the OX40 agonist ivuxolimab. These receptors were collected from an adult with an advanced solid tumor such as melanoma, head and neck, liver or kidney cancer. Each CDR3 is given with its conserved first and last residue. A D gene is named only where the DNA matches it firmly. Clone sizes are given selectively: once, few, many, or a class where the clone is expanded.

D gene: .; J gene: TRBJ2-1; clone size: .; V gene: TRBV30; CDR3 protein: CAWSTPGRDNEQFF; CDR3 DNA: TGTGCCTGGAGTACCCCGGGGCGGGACAATGAGCAGTTCTTC
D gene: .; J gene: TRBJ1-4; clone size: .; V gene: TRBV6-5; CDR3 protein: CASSSGEGGREKLFF; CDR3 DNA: TGTGCCAGCAGTTCCGGCGAGGGGGGACGTGAAAAACTGTTTTTT
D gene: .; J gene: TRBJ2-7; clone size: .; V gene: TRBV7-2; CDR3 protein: CASTSQGGSYEQYF; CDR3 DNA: TGTGCCAGCACCTCTCAGGGCGGTTCCTACGAGCAGTACTTC
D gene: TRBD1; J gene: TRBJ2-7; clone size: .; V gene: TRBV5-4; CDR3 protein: CASSAGQVYEQYF; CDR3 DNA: TGTGCCAGCAGCGCGGGACAGGTGTACGAGCAGTACTTC
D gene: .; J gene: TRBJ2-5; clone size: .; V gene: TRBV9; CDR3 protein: CASSADTRGETQYF; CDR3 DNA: TGTGCCAGCAGCGCAGACACGCGAGGGGAGACCCAGTACTTC
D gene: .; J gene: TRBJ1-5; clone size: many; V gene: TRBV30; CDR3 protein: CAWGGREHQPQHF; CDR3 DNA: TGTGCCTGGGGGGGTAGGGAGCATCAGCCCCAGCATTTT
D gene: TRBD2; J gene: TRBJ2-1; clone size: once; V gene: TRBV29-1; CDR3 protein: CSAPGLAYNEQFF; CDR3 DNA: TGCAGCGCTCCGGGACTAGCCTACAATGAGCAGTTCTTC
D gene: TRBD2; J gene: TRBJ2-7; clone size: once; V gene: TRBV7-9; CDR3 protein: CASSIGSHSGSYEQYF; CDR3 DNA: TGTGCCAGCAGCATCGGGAGTCATAGCGGGTCCTACGAGCAGTACTTC
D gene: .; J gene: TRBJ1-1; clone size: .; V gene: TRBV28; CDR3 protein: CASSLFAGVTEAFF; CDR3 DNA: TGTGCCAGCAGTTTATTTGCAGGGGTGACTGAAGCTTTCTTT
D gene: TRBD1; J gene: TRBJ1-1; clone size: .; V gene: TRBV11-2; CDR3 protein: CASSFGQVGTEAFF; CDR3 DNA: TGTGCCAGCAGCTTCGGACAGGTAGGAACTGAAGCTTTCTTT
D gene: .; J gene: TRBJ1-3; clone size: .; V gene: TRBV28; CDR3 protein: CASSSNAGSSKGNTIYF; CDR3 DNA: TGTGCCAGCAGTTCTAACGCGGGATCCTCTAAGGGAAACACCATATATTTT
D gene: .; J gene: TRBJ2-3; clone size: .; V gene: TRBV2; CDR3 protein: CASRPLREPTDTQYF; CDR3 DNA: TGTGCCAGCAGGCCCCTCCGGGAGCCCACAGATACGCAGTATTTT
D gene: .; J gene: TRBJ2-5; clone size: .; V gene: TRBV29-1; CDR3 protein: CSVGQGPQETQYF; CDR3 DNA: TGCAGCGTTGGGCAGGGACCCCAAGAGACCCAGTACTTC
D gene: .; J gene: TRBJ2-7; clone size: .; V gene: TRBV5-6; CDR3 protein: CASSLGVYNEQYF; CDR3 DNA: TGTGCCAGCAGCTTAGGGGTTTACAACGAGCAGTACTTC
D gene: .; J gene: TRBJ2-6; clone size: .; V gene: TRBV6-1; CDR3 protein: CASSALAGANVLTF; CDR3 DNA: TGTGCCAGCAGCGCCTTGGCTGGGGCCAACGTCCTGACTTTC
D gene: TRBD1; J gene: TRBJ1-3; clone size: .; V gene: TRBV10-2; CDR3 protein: CASSEQGFGNTIYF; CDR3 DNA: TGCGCCAGCAGCGAACAGGGGTTTGGAAACACCATATATTTT
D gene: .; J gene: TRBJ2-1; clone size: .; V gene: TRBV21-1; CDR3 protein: CASSSWTEREANNEQFF; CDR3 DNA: TGTGCCAGCAGCTCCTGGACCGAGCGGGAGGCCAACAATGAGCAGTTCTTC
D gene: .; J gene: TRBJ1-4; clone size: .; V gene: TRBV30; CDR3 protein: CAWSVRRMDEKLFF; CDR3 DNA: TGTGCCTGGAGTGTACGCAGGATGGATGAAAAACTGTTTTTT
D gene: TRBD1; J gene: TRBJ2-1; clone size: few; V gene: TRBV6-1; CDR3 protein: CASRWDRESYNEQFF; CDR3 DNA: TGTGCCAGCAGATGGGACAGGGAGTCCTACAATGAGCAGTTCTTC
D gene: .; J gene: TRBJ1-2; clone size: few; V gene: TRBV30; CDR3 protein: CAWSQGRYGYTF; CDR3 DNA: TGTGCCTGGAGCCAGGGGAGGTATGGCTACACCTTC